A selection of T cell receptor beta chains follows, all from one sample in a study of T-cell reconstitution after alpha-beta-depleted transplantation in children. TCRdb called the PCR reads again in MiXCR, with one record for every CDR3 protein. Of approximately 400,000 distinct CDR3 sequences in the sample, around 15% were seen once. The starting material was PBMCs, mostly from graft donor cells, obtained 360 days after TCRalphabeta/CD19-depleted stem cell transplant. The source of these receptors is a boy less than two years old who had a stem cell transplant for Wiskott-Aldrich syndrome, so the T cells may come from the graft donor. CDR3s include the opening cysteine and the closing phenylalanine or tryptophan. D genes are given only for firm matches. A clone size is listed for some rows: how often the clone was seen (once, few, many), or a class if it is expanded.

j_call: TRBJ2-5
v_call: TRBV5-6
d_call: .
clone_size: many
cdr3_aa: CASSFYRQETQYF
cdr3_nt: TGTGCCAGCAGCTTCTACAGACAAGAGACCCAGTACTTC

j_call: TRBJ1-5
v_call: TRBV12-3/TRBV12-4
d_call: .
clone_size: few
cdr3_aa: CASSLRTLNQPQHF
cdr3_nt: TGTGCCAGCAGTCTTCGGACCCTTAATCAGCCCCAGCATTTT

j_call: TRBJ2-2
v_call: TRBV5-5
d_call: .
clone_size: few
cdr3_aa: CASHLANTGELFF
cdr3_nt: TGTGCCAGCCATCTAGCGAACACCGGGGAGCTGTTTTTT

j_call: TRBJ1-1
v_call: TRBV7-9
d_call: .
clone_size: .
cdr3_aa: CASSPEGAEAFF
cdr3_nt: TGTGCCAGCAGCCCCGAGGGGGCTGAAGCTTTCTTT

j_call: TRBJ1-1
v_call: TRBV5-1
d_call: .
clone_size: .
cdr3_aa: CASKGGSNTEAFF
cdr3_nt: TGCGCCAGCAAGGGGGGTTCGAACACTGAAGCTTTCTTT

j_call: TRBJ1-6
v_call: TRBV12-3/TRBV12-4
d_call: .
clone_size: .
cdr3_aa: CASSPRGVTYNSPLHF
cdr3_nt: TGTGCCAGCAGCCCCCGAGGGGTTACCTATAATTCACCCCTCCACTTT

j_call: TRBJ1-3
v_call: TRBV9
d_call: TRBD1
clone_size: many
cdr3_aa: CASSYRQGASGNTIYF
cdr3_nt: TGTGCCAGCAGCTACCGACAGGGGGCAAGTGGAAACACCATATATTTT

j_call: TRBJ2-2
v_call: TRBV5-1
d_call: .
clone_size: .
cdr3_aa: CASSSTSYTGELFF
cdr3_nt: TGCGCCAGCAGCTCTACTAGCTATACCGGGGAGCTGTTTTTT

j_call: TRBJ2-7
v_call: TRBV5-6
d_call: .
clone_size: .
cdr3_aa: CASSSQNYEQYF
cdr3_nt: TGTGCCAGCAGCTCACAAAACTACGAGCAGTACTTC

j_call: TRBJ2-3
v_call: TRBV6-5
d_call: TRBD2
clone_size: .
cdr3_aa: CASSYRLAGGPSTDTQYF
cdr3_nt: TGTGCCAGCAGTTACAGACTAGCGGGGGGGCCATCCACAGATACGCAGTATTTT

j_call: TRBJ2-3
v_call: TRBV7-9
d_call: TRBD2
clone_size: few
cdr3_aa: CARARLGTISTDTQYF
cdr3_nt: TGTGCCAGAGCTCGCCTCGGGACTATTAGCACAGATACGCAGTATTTT

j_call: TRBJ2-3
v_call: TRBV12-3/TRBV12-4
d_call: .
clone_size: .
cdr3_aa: CASKPGHQGTDTQYF
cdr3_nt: TGTGCCAGCAAACCGGGACACCAAGGCACAGATACGCAGTATTTT

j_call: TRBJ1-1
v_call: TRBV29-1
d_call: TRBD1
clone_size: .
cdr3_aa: CSAGTVNTEAFF
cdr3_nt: TGCAGCGCCGGGACAGTTAACACTGAAGCTTTCTTT

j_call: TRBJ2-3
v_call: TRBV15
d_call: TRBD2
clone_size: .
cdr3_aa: CATRSLAGFTDTQYF
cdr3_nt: TGTGCCACCAGATCCCTAGCGGGGTTCACAGATACGCAGTATTTT

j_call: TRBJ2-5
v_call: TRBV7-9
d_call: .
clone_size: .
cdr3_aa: CASSPYGQRQETQYF
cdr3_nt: TGTGCCAGCAGCCCGTACGGACAGAGACAAGAGACCCAGTACTTC

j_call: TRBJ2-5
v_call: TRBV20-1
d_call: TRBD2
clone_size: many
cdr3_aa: CSASSGGAQETQYF
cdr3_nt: TGCAGTGCTAGTTCGGGGGGGGCCCAAGAGACCCAGTACTTC

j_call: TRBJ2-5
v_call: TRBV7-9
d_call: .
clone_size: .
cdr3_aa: CASSPTDGETQYF
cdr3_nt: TGTGCCAGCAGCCCGACGGACGGAGAGACCCAGTACTTC

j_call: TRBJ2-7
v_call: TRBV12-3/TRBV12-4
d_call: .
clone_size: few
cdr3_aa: CASSFRSSEQYF
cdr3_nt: TGTGCCAGCAGTTTTAGGTCGTCCGAGCAGTACTTC

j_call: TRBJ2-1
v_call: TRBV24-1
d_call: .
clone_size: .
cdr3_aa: CATSDPGGGSDNEQFF
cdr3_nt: TGTGCCACCAGTGATCCTGGTGGGGGGTCCGACAATGAGCAGTTCTTC

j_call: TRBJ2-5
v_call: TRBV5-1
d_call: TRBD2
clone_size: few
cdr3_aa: CASSFPTGTSGGETQYF
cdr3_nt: TGCGCCAGCAGCTTTCCTACCGGGACTAGCGGGGGGGAGACCCAGTACTTC

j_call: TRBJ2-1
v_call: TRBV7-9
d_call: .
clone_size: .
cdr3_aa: CATAGRRHNEQFF
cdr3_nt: TGTGCCACCGCAGGGCGACGGCACAATGAGCAGTTCTTC

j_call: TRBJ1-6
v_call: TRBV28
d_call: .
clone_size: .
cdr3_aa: CASSSPGLNSPLHF
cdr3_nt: TGTGCCAGCAGTTCACCGGGCCTCAATTCACCCCTCCACTTT

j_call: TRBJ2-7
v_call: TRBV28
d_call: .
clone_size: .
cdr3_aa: CASSGLRGRRWAYEQYF
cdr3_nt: TGTGCCAGCAGTGGACTCAGGGGCAGGCGGTGGGCCTACGAGCAGTACTTC

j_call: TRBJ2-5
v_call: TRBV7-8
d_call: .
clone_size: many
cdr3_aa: CASSLGEQETQYF
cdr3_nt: TGTGCCAGCAGCTTGGGGGAGCAAGAGACCCAGTACTTC

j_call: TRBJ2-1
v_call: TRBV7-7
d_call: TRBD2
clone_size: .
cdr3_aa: CASRGGTGVHNEQFF
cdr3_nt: TGTGCCAGCAGGGGGGGGACGGGGGTCCACAATGAGCAGTTCTTC

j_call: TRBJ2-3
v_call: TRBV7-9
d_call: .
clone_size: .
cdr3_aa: CASSVGAGESTDTQYF
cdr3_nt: TGTGCCAGCAGTGTTGGAGCAGGGGAAAGCACAGATACGCAGTATTTT

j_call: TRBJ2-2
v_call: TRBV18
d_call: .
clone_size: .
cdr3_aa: CASSPAGTGELFF
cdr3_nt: TGTGCCAGCTCACCGGCGGGCACCGGGGAGCTGTTTTTT

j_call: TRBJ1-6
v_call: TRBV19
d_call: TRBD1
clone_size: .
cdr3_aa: CASSATGENNSPLHF
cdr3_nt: TGTGCCAGTAGTGCGACAGGGGAAAATAATTCACCCCTCCACTTT

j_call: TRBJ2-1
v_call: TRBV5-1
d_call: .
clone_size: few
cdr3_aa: CASSGLKGDEQFF
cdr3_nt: TGCGCCAGCAGCGGCCTAAAGGGGGATGAGCAGTTCTTC

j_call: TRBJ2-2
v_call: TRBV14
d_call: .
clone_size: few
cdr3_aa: CASSLRHAGELFF
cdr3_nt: TGTGCCAGCAGCCTGAGACACGCCGGGGAGCTGTTTTTT

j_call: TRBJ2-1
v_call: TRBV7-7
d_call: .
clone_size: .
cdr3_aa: CASSLRTHAWFPRGTGDFYNEQFF
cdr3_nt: TGTGCCAGCAGCTTACGGACTCACGCGTGGTTCCCGCGTGGCACGGGGGACTTCTACAATGAGCAGTTCTTC

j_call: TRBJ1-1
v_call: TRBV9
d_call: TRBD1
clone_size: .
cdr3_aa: CASSAAPKGTGDTEAFF
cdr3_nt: TGTGCCAGCAGCGCCGCCCCAAAGGGGACAGGAGACACTGAAGCTTTCTTT

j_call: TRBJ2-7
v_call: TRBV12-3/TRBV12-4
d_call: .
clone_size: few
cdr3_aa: CASSPGPIHYEQYF
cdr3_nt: TGTGCCAGCAGCCCAGGCCCAATACACTACGAGCAGTACTTC

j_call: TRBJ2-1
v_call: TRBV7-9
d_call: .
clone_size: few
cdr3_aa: CASRPGPPDPYNEQFF
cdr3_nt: TGTGCCAGCAGACCGGGACCCCCCGACCCCTACAATGAGCAGTTCTTC

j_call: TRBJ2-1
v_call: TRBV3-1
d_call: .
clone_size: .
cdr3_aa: CASSQSLVSNEQFF
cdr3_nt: TGTGCCAGCAGCCAAAGTCTAGTATCCAATGAGCAGTTCTTC

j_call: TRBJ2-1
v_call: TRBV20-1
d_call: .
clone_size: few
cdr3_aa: CSARDPRSQFF
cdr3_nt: TGCAGTGCTAGAGACCCTAGGTCCCAGTTCTTC

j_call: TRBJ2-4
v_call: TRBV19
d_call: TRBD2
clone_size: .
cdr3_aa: CASKDHRRGNIQYF
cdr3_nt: TGTGCCAGTAAGGACCACAGGCGGGGGAACATTCAGTACTTC

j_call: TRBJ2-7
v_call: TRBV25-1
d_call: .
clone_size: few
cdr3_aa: CASSVRGPGRVEQYF
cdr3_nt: TGTGCCAGCAGTGTAAGGGGTCCCGGGCGGGTCGAGCAGTACTTC

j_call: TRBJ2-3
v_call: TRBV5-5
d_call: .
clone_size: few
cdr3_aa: CASSLNIPGDTQYF
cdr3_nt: TGTGCCAGCAGCTTGAACATCCCTGGAGATACGCAGTATTTT

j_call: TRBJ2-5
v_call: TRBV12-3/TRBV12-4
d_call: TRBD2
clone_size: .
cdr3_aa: CASSFTVLGLAGQETQYF
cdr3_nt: TGTGCCAGCAGCTTCACTGTATTGGGACTAGCGGGCCAAGAGACCCAGTACTTC

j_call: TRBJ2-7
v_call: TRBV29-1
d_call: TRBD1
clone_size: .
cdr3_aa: CSVVVPGQGLWEQYF
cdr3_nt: TGCAGCGTTGTTGTACCGGGACAGGGGCTTTGGGAGCAGTACTTC

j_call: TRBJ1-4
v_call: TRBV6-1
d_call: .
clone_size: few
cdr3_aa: CASSELGRGKEKLFF
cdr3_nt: TGTGCCAGCAGTGAACTGGGGCGAGGAAAGGAAAAACTGTTTTTT

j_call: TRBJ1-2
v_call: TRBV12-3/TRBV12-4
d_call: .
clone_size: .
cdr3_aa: CASSYRPSWGYTF
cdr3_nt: TGTGCCAGCAGTTATAGGCCATCATGGGGCTACACCTTC

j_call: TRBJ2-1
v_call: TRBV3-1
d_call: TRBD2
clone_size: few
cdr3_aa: CAFSLRTSGIPEVYNEQFF
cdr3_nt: TGTGCCTTCAGTCTAAGGACTAGCGGGATTCCAGAGGTATACAATGAGCAGTTCTTC

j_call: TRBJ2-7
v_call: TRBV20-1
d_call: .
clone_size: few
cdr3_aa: CSARRSGKGYEQYF
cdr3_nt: TGCAGTGCTAGAAGAAGTGGAAAAGGCTACGAGCAGTACTTC

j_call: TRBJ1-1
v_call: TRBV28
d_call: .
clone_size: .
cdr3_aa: CASSLAGKEAFF
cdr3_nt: TGTGCCAGCAGTTTGGCAGGGAAGGAAGCTTTCTTT

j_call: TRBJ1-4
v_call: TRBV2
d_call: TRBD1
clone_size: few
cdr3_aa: CATQAFGQGKGKLFF
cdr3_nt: TGTGCCACACAAGCCTTCGGACAGGGTAAAGGAAAACTGTTTTTT

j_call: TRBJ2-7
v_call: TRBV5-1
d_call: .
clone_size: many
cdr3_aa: CASSWGTPRSYEQYF
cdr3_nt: TGCGCCAGCAGCTGGGGGACTCCACGCTCCTACGAGCAGTACTTC

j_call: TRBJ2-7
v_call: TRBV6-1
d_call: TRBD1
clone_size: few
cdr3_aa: CATQPGTGVSYEQYF
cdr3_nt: TGTGCCACCCAACCCGGGACAGGGGTCTCCTACGAGCAGTACTTC

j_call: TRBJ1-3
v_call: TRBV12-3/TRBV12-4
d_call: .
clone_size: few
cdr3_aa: CASSPLYGNTIYF
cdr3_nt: TGTGCCAGCAGTCCCCTTTACGGAAACACCATATATTTT